The 30 T cell receptor beta chains in this list originate from one sample, sequenced in a study of T cells after yellow fever vaccination. TCRdb reanalysed the 5' RACE reads using MiXCR and keeps one entry per CDR3 protein. The sample consists of 250,000 to 300,000 distinct CDR3 sequences, approximately 8% of them appearing once. Sequencing was performed on CD4+ T cells sorted from PBMCs, taken 5 days after the yellow fever booster vaccination. The receptor set was obtained from a man aged 18 to 30 who received the YFV17D yellow fever vaccine.

The chain recombines TRBV7-2 with TRBJ2-1; a weak D match, TRBD2 (6 bases). The germline V gene has CDR1 SGHTA and CDR2 FQGNSA. There are 14 residues in the CDR3. The ends were cut back, 5 bases at V and 12 bases at J, with 20 bases in the middle. The DNA for the CDR3 is TGTGCCAGCAGCCCCAGCCGGGGGTCCCTCTCGCAGTTCTTC. Its translation: CASSPSRGSLSQFF.

This clonotype was picked up a small number of times. This chain joins TRBV7-2 and TRBJ2-3; D possibly corresponds to TRBD1 (7 bases). The CDR3 extends over 13 amino acids. Germline-derived CDR1 and CDR2 are SGHTA and FQGNSA. V gave up 6 bases and J gave up 6 bases, with 13 bases separating them. This chain's CDR3 is CASSFQGGDTQYF. The CDR3, as DNA: TGTGCCAGCAGTTTTCAGGGGGGTGATACGCAGTATTTT. Filled out from reference TRBV7-2 and TRBJ2-3, the complete variable domain reads GAGVSQSPSNKVTEKGKDVELRCDPISGHTALYWYRQSLGQGLEFLIYFQGNSAPDKSGLPSDRFSAERTGGSVSTLTIQRTQQEDSAVYLCASSFQGGDTQYFGPGTRLTVL.

Many counts were recorded for this clonotype. The CDR3 protein is CASSIGTQDGQYV. The CDR3 DNA sequence: TGTGCCAGCAGTATCGGGACCCAGGACGGACAGTACGTC. V usage is TRBV5-6 and J usage is TRBJ2-7, with D perhaps assigned TRBD1 or TRBD2 (5 bases each). The V gene's germline CDR1 is SGHDT and CDR2 YYEEEE. This CDR3 comprises 13 residues. Trimming stripped 5 bases from V and 10 bases from J, with 19 bases between.

The table lists this clonotype with many counts. The genes are TRBV29-1 and TRBJ1-1; perhaps TRBD1 as D (5 bases). There are 13 residues in the CDR3. Germline V CDR1 and CDR2: SQVTM, ANQGSEA. Trimming left V 5 bases short and J 4 bases short, with 14 bases between. The CDR3 DNA sequence: TGCAGCGTTTCCGGGAGACAGCGCACTGAAGCTTTCTTT. Translating gives CSVSGRQRTEAFF.

Ten or more counts support this clonotype. The V call is TRBV11-1, the J call TRBJ2-3, with 11 bases matching TRBD2. With V trimmed by 3 bases and J by 3 bases, 2 bases remained unmatched. CDR3 length equals 15 residues. Germline assignment: CDR1 SGHAT and CDR2 FQDESV (reference sequence). The CDR3 bases are TGTGCCAGCAGCTTCCCTAGCGGGGGGACAGATACGCAGTATTTT. Protein: CASSFPSGGTDTQYF.

This clonotype came up many times. The V gene is TRBV7-2, the J gene TRBJ2-3; D may be TRBD1 (5 bases). Trimming took 5 bases from V and 6 from J, leaving 15 bases between them. Looked up from germline, CDR1 is SGHTA and CDR2 is FQGNSA. This CDR3 is 14 amino acids long. CDR3 amino acids: CASSARQFPDTQYF. The CDR3 DNA follows: TGTGCCAGCAGCGCACGACAGTTTCCTGATACGCAGTATTTT.

This clonotype has ten or more counts. The chain carries TRBV5-1 and TRBJ1-1; no clear D gene. V lost 4 bases and J lost 0, with 10 bases in between. In germline, CDR1 is SGHRS, CDR2 YFSETQ. The CDR3 is made up of 14 amino acids. As DNA, the CDR3 is TGCGCCAGCAGCCTAGACGGAATGAACACTGAAGCTTTCTTT. Translation: CASSLDGMNTEAFF.

The chain carries TRBV6-5 and TRBJ1-2; 11 nucleotides agree with TRBD1. The CDR3 has 15 residues. Germline lookup yields CDR1 MNHEY and CDR2 SVGAGI. V lost 2 bases and J lost 4; bases outside the gene matches: 3. CDR3 DNA: TGTGCCAGCAGTTACCGTGGACAGGGGGCCTATGGCTACACCTTC. This translates into CASSYRGQGAYGYTF.

This clonotype came up a few times. The CDR3 DNA follows: TGTGCCAGCAGCCAAAGGATCTTGGATACGCAGTATTTT. It codes for CASSQRILDTQYF. The gene calls are TRBV3-1 and TRBJ2-3, with D hard to call. Germline V gene lookup returns CDR1 LGHDT and CDR2 YNNKEL (reference sequence). This CDR3 contains 13 residues. Trimming removed 2 bases at V and 6 bases at J, with 9 bases between.

This clonotype was seen more than once but under ten times. The V call is TRBV20-1, the J call TRBJ1-4; D is undetermined. V was shortened by 3 bases and J by 8 bases, with 16 bases between the two germline ends. Germline-derived CDR1 and CDR2 are DFQATT and SNEGSKA (reference sequence). This CDR3 is built from 14 residues. In DNA form, the CDR3 reads TGCAGTGCTAGGATACCAGTGGCTGCAGAAAAACTGTTTTTT. Its translation: CSARIPVAAEKLFF.

This clonotype was seen repeatedly, ten times or more. The J gene is TRBJ2-5, the V gene TRBV7-9; D ambiguous. Germline V gene data show CDR1 as SEHNR and CDR2 as FQNEAQ (reference sequence). V lost 2 bases, J lost 4 bases, and 14 bases lay in between. The CDR3 extends over 15 amino acids. The CDR3 DNA follows: TGTGCCAGCAGCTTAAGTTCAGGACCTTCAGAGACCCAGTACTTC. Amino acid sequence: CASSLSSGPSETQYF.

This clonotype has only a few counts. This chain connects TRBV11-2 to TRBJ2-1; tentatively, D is TRBD2 (6 bases). This CDR3 is 14 amino acids long. The germline V gene encodes CDR1 SGHAT and CDR2 FQNNGV. Trimming stripped 6 bases from V and 8 bases from J, with 17 bases between. The CDR3 DNA sequence: TGTGCCAGCAGGAGGGGAGGCTTAGCCGATGAGCAGTTCTTC. Translation: CASRRGGLADEQFF. The variable domain in full, completed from reference TRBV11-2 and TRBJ2-1, reads EAGVAQSPRYKIIEKRQSVAFWCNPISGHATLYWYQQILGQGPKLLIQFQNNGVVDDSQLPKDRFSAERLKGVDSTLKIQPAKLEDSAVYLCASRRGGLADEQFFGPGTRLTVL.

This rearrangement joins TRBV15 to TRBJ2-3; D is possibly TRBD2 (5 bases). From germline, CDR1 is LNHNV and CDR2 YYDKDF (reference sequence). The CDR3 has 17 amino acids. V gave up 5 bases and J gave up 0 bases, with 18 bases separating them. CDR3: CATSVPGTSTSTDTQYF. The CDR3, as DNA: TGTGCCACCAGCGTTCCGGGAACATCCACCAGCACAGATACGCAGTATTTT.

This clonotype was detected a few times. The chain carries TRBV5-1 and TRBJ1-1; 8 bases map to TRBD1. V shed 5 bases and J 3 bases; nucleotides not matched to a gene: 9. The CDR3 has 15 residues. CDR1 is SGHRS, CDR2 YFSETQ, per germline. Here the CDR3 reads CASSPGQGQDTEAFF. DNA for the CDR3: TGCGCCAGCAGTCCCGGACAGGGACAGGACACTGAAGCTTTCTTT.

The rearrangement joins TRBV7-3 to TRBJ1-1; D gene ambiguous. The CDR3 consists of 12 residues. Germline CDR1 and CDR2: SGHTA and FQGTGA. Trimming removed 4 bases from V and 5 bases from J, with 8 bases in between. The CDR3 loop is CASSSKGTEAFF. DNA of the CDR3: TGTGCCAGCAGCTCTAAAGGGACTGAAGCTTTCTTT.

The chain joins TRBV7-9 to TRBJ1-5, with TRBD1 matching over 11 bases. This CDR3 comprises 14 residues. Germline CDR1 SEHNR, CDR2 FQNEAQ (reference sequence). Trimming removed 1 base from V and 11 bases from J; junction bases left unmatched: 4. The CDR3 is CASSLGTGGLAQHF. The CDR3 DNA is TGTGCCAGCAGCTTAGGGACAGGGGGCCTCGCCCAGCATTTT.

This clonotype was counted ten times or more. This rearrangement joins TRBV7-2 to TRBJ2-7, with D unclear. The CDR3 contains 13 residues. V was clipped by 3 bases and J by 4 bases, with 10 bases between them. Germline V gene lookup returns CDR1 SGHTA and CDR2 FQGNSA. CDR3 region: CASSFAGNYEQYF. In nucleotides, the CDR3 is TGTGCCAGCAGCTTCGCAGGCAATTACGAGCAGTACTTC.

The chain recombines TRBV12-3 or TRBV12-4 with TRBJ2-2; D may be TRBD2 (6 bases). V was trimmed by 3 bases and J by 6 bases, leaving 11 bases between them. The CDR3 is 14 residues long. For the CDR3, the DNA is TGTGCCAGCAGTTTCGGGGGAAGTGCCGGGGAGCTGTTTTTT. Its translation is CASSFGGSAGELFF.

The chain uses TRBV5-1 and TRBJ2-3; TRBD1 aligns across 8 bases. CDR1 is SGHRS, CDR2 YFSETQ, per germline. J was trimmed by 6 bases and V by 0 bases; bases with no gene match: 3. The CDR3 has 14 amino acids. CDR3 protein: CASSLAQGADTQYF. CDR3 DNA: TGCGCCAGCAGCTTGGCTCAGGGGGCTGATACGCAGTATTTT.

The V call is TRBV7-2, the J call TRBJ2-7; 9 bases match TRBD2. The CDR3 length is 16 residues. In germline, CDR1 is SGHTA, CDR2 FQGNSA. Unmatched junction bases numbered 7, after V lost 2 bases and J lost 2 bases. Here the CDR3 reads CASSLRGGAGTYEQYF. The CDR3 DNA reads as TGTGCCAGCAGCTTACGCGGGGGGGCGGGAACCTACGAGCAGTACTTC.

This clonotype came up a few times. V and J are TRBV6-6 and TRBJ1-1, with D perhaps matching TRBD1 (6 bases). The CDR3 has 12 amino acids. Germline loops: CDR1 MNHNY, CDR2 SVGAGI (reference sequence). V was pared by 10 bases and J by 1 base, with 10 bases between. The CDR3 DNA is TGTGCCATCCAGGACAGGAACACTGAAGCTTTCTTT. Its translation is CAIQDRNTEAFF.

This clonotype was found a few times. This chain links TRBV28 with TRBJ1-4; D is unclear. The V end was cut by 5 bases, the J end by 2 bases, with 15 bases between. Germline V CDR1 and CDR2: MDHEN, SYDVKM. CDR3 length: 16 residues. In DNA form, the CDR3 reads TGTGCCAGCAGTCTTACCCAGGTGGTTACTAATGAAAAACTGTTTTTT. It is translated as CASSLTQVVTNEKLFF.

This clonotype has a handful of counts. The chain employs TRBV12-3 or TRBV12-4 and TRBJ2-3; 10 bases are shared with TRBD2. The J segment lost 4 bases and the V segment lost 3 bases, leaving 7 bases of the junction unmatched. There are 16 residues in the CDR3. CDR3 amino acids: CASSFVSGGASDTQYF. The CDR3 DNA reads TGTGCCAGCAGTTTTGTAAGCGGGGGGGCGTCAGATACGCAGTATTTT.

The V gene is TRBV9, the J gene TRBJ2-5; D possibly corresponds to TRBD1 (6 bases). Germline V gene sequence: CDR1 SGDLS, CDR2 YYNGEE. This CDR3 is built from 15 residues. The V end was cut by 4 bases, the J end by 7 bases, with 20 bases between. CDR3 in amino acids: CASSSADSDLGTQYF. The CDR3 DNA reads as TGTGCCAGCAGCTCCGCGGACAGCGATCTCGGGACCCAGTACTTC.

The sample holds many counts of this clonotype. J is TRBJ2-2 and V is TRBV5-5; D is perhaps TRBD2 (6 bases). V dropped 3 bases and J dropped 4 bases, with 16 bases sitting between them. Germline V gene sequence: CDR1 SGHKS, CDR2 YYEKEE (reference sequence). The CDR3 has 16 amino acids. The CDR3 here is CASSSRGTLSTGELFF. The CDR3 DNA is TGTGCCAGCAGCTCCCGGGGGACCCTTTCCACCGGGGAGCTGTTTTTT.

This clonotype was seen more than once but under ten times. The V and J genes are TRBV29-1 and TRBJ2-5; D tentatively fits TRBD1 or TRBD2 (5 bases each). Germline CDR1 and CDR2: SQVTM and ANQGSEA. The V end was cut by 3 bases, the J end by 4 bases, with 15 bases between. There are 14 residues in the CDR3. CDR3 sequence: CSVEVRGQGETQYF. For the CDR3, the DNA is TGCAGCGTTGAGGTTCGGGGCCAAGGAGAGACCCAGTACTTC.

J is TRBJ1-5 and V is TRBV7-9; D is undetermined. There are 15 residues in the CDR3. CDR1 SEHNR and CDR2 FQNEAQ come from the germline V gene (reference sequence). Trimming took 2 bases from V and 6 from J, leaving 14 bases between them. Here the CDR3 DNA reads TGTGCCAGCAGCTTAATCGGCGGGGTCGGTCAGCCCCAGCATTTT. This sequence encodes CASSLIGGVGQPQHF.

Regarding this clonotype: A read error may produce the germline difference seen at one junction end. The chain recombines TRBV6-2 or TRBV6-3 with TRBJ1-4; D call uncertain. Germline-derived CDR1 and CDR2 are MNHEY and SVGEGT. The CDR3 contains 12 residues. CDR3 in DNA: TGTGCCAGCAATGGACCTAATGGAAAACTGTTTTTT. Residues: CASNGPNGKLFF.

The genes are TRBV7-9 and TRBJ2-1; TRBD2 is a possible D gene (7 bases). The CDR3 totals 16 residues. Germline V gene lookup returns CDR1 SEHNR and CDR2 FQNEAQ (reference sequence). Between the trimmed V and J ends, which lost 1 base and 4 bases, there was a span of 14 bases. CDR3 nucleotide sequence: TGTGCCAGCAGCTTAGGTAGGACAGCGGGATACAATGAGCAGTTCTTC. Translating gives CASSLGRTAGYNEQFF.

This rearrangement joins TRBV20-1 to TRBJ2-6; 8 nucleotides agree with TRBD2. The CDR3 sequence is 14 residues long. Losses at the gene ends were 3 bases for V and 2 bases for J; bases not matched to a gene: 0. CDR1 and CDR2 from the germline V gene are DFQATT and SNEGSKA (reference sequence). The CDR3 sequence: CSASSGAGANVLTF. As DNA, the CDR3 is TGCAGTGCTAGTAGCGGGGCTGGGGCCAACGTCCTGACTTTC.